Reported below is one T cell receptor beta chain. Its specific antigen is unknown. No base qualities exist here, and no much larger clone lies one base off it. For sequencing of the TCRbeta CDR3 region, genomic DNA was extracted from the sorted cells. The immunoSEQ Assay was used for sequencing of TCRbeta CDR3 regions. TCRdb holds this immuneACCESS table with in-frame rearrangements only. Some clones are missing; in checked studies, unresolved V genes explain under half, and the rest has no known cause. In this sample the table shows about 83,000 clones, 92% of which occur a single time. The top ten constitute 8.5% to 9% of the sample. The data were obtained in a study of OX40 agonist ivuxolimab in advanced cancers. In terms of the full investigation: The costimulatory receptor OX40 (CD134) was targeted by ivuxolimab, a fully human IgG2 agonistic monoclonal antibody. Intravenous ivuxolimab was administered to patients every 2 weeks at six dose levels: 0.01, 0.1, 0.3, 1.5, 3 and 10 mg/kg. Of the approximately 50 dose-escalation patients, hepatocellular carcinoma was present in around 20, melanoma in approximately 15, renal cell carcinoma in 9 and head and neck cancer in 9. In the dose-escalation cohort, 82.7% of patients were male, and the mean age was around 60 years, with a range of about 23 to 85. Patients were allowed to have had prior anti-PD-1, anti-PD-L1 or anti-CTLA-4 therapy, and approximately 41% of the dose-escalation patients had previously received checkpoint inhibitors. Partial responses occurred in three dose-escalation patients: two with cutaneous melanoma and one with hepatocellular carcinoma. The purpose of peripheral TCRbeta sequencing was to test whether ivuxolimab changed TCR sequence diversity and led to clonal T-cell expansion. The paper covers the monotherapy dose-escalation part of the phase I ivuxolimab trial, which included N of about 56 patients.

Results and caveats for the whole study, not just this receptor: The antigen specificity of the clonally expanded peripheral T cells was not determined. Low levels of normalized T-cell clonal expansion were also shown by some nonresponding patients. In the 0.1-3.0 mg/kg groups, partial responders were among the patients with the lowest normalized peripheral clonal expansion, particularly in CD8+ T cells. On average, CD8+ T cells showed more expanded clones than CD4+ T cells after ivuxolimab. Clonal expansion of both CD4+ and CD8+ blood T cells was observed from baseline to week 6 at doses 0.1 to 3.0 mg/kg.

V is shortened by 3 bases, J by 0 bases, and the region joining them spans 8 bases. Via the germline V gene (reference sequence), CDR1 is LNHDA and CDR2 SQIVND. From the cysteine through the phenylalanine, the CDR3 covers 15 amino acids. The retained sequence is limited to the CDR3, 45 bases, with the frame set at the first base. The trial excluded patients who had a history of autoimmune disease or were on systemic immunosuppression. In every dose cohort, peripheral blood was drawn for TCR sequencing at baseline, cycle 4 day 1, and cycle 7 day 1. The samples were taken from a phase I, first-in-human, multicenter, open-label dose-escalation trial of ivuxolimab. Adults with locally advanced or metastatic melanoma, renal cell carcinoma, hepatocellular carcinoma or head and neck squamous cell carcinoma were enrolled in the trial. Before TCR sequencing, CD4+ T cells and CD8+ T cells from peripheral blood were sorted into separate populations.

This receptor was identified in an adult with an advanced solid tumor such as melanoma, head and neck, liver or kidney cancer. The V gene is TRBV19 and the J gene is TRBJ2-2, with no reliable assignment of the D segment. This specimen was CD4+ or CD8+ T cells sorted from blood, taken in a trial of the OX40 agonist ivuxolimab. CDR3 loop: CASSMYRTNTGELFF. The DNA reads TGTGCCAGTAGTATGTACCGCACGAACACCGGGGAGCTGTTTTTT.